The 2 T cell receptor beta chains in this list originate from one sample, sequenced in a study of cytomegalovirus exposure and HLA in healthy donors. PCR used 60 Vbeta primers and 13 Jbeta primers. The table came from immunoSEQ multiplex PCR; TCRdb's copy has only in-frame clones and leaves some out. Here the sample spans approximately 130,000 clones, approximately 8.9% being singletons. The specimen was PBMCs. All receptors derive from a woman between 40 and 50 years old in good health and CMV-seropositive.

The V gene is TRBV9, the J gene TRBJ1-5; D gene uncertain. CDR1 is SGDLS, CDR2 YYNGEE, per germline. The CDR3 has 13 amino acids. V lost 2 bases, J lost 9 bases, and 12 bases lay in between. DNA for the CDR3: TGTGCCAGCAGCGTTAAGATGGCGGGGCCCCAGCATTTT. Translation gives CASSVKMAGPQHF.

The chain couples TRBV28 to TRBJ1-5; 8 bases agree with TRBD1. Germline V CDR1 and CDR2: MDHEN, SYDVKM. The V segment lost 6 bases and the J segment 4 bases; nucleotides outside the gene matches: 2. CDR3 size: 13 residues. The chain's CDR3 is CASSTGGNQPQHF. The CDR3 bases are TGTGCCAGCAGCACAGGGGGGAATCAGCCCCAGCATTTT.